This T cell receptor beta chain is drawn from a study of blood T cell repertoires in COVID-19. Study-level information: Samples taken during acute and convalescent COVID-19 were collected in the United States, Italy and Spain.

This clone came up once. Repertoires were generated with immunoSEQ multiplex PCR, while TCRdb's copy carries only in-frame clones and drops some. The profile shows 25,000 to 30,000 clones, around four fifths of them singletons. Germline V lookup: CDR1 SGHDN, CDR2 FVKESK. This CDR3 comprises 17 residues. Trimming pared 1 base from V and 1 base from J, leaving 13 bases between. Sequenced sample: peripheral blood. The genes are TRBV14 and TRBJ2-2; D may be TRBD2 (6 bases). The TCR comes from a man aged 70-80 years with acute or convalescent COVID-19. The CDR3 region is CASSQGPGRQNTGELFF. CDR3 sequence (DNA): TGTGCCAGCAGCCAAGGTCCAGGGAGGCAGAACACCGGGGAGCTGTTTTTT.